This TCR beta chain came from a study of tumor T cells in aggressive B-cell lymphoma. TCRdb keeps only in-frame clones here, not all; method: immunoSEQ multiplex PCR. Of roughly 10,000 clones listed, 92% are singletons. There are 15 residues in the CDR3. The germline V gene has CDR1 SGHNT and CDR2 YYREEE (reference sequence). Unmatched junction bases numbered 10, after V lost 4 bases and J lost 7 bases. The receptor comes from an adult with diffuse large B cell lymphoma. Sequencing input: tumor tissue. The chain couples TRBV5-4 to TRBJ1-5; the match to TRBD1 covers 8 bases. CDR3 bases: TGTGCCAGCAGCGTACAGGGGGGGAGCGGGCAGCCCCAGCATTTT. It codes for CASSVQGGSGQPQHF.